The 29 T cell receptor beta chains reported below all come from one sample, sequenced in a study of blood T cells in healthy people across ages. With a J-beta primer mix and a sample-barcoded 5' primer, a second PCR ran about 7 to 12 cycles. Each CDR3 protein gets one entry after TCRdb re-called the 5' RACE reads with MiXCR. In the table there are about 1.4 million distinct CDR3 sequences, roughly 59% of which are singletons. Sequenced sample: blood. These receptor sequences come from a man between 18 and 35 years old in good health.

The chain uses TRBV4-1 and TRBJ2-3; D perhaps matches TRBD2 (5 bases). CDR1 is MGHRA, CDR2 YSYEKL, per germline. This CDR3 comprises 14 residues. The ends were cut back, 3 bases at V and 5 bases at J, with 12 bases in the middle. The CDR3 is CASSQMPRVDTQYF. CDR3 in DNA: TGCGCCAGCAGCCAGATGCCGCGGGTAGATACGCAGTATTTT.

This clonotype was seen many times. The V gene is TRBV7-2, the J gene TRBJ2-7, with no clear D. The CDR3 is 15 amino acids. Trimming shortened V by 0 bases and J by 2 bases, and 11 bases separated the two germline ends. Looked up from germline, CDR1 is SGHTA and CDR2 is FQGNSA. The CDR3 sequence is CASSLALEVPYEQYF. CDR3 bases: TGTGCCAGCAGCTTAGCGCTAGAGGTGCCCTACGAGCAGTACTTC.

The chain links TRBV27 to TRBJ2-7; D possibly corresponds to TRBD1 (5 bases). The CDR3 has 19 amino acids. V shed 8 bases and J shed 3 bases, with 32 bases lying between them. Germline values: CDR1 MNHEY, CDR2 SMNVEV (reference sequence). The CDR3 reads CASRPQGVYPKRVGYEQYF. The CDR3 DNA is TGTGCCAGCCGCCCGCAAGGGGTTTACCCCAAAAGGGTCGGCTACGAGCAGTACTTC.

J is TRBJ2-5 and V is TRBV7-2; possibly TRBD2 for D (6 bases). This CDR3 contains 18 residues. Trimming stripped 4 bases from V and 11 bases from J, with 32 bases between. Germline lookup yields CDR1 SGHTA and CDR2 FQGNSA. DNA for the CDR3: TGTGCCAGCAGCTCCCGAGCTAGGGAGAGTTGGGCGAAACGGGAGCAGTACTTC. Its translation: CASSSRARESWAKREQYF.

The CDR3: CASSEVWEETQYF. The CDR3 bases are TGTGCCAGCAGTGAAGTGTGGGAAGAGACCCAGTACTTC. This chain links TRBV2 with TRBJ2-5; D is uncertain. The V gene lost 1 base and the J gene lost 3 bases, with 6 bases spanning the gap. The CDR3 runs 13 residues. The germline CDR1 and CDR2 sequences are SNHLY and FYNNEI. The whole variable domain, filled in from reference TRBV2 and TRBJ2-5, reads EPEVTQTPSHQVTQMGQEVILRCVPISNHLYFYWYRQILGQKVEFLVSFYNNEISEKSEIFDDQFSVERPDGSNFTLKIRSTKLEDSAMYFCASSEVWEETQYFGPGTRLLVL.

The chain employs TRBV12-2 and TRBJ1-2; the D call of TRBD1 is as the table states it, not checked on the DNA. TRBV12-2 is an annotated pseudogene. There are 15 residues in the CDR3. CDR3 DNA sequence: TGTGCAAGTAAGACAATTGGGACGTCAAATTATGGCTACACCTTC. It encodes CASKTIGTSNYGYTF.

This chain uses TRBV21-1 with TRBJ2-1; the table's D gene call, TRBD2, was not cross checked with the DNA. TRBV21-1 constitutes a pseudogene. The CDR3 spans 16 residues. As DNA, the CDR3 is TGTGCCAGCAGCAAAGCGCGTGCGGGAGGCAACAATGAGCAGTTCTTC. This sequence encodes CASSKARAGGNNEQFF.

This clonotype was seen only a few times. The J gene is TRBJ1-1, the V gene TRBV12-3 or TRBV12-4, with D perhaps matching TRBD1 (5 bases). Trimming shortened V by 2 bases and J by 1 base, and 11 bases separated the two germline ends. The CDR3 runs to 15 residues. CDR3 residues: CASSLRGTPNTEAFF. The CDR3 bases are TGTGCCAGCAGTTTAAGGGGCACCCCGAACACTGAAGCTTTCTTT.

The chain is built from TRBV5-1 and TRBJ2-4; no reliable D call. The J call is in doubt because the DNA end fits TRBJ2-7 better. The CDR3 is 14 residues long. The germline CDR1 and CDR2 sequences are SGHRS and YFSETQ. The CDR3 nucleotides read TGCGCCAGCAGCTTGGTTCCGGTAGGATACGAGCAGTACTTC. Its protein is CASSLVPVGYEQYF.

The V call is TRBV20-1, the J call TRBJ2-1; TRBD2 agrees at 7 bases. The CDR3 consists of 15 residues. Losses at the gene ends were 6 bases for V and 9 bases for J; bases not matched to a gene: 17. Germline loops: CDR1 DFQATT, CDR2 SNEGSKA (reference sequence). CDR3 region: CSAEVAGLSAIEQFF. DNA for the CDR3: TGCAGTGCGGAGGTTGCGGGACTAAGTGCTATTGAGCAGTTCTTC.

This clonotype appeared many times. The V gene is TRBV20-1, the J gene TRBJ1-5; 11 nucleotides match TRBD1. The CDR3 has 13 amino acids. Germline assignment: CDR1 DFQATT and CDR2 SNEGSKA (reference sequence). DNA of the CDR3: TGCAGGGCCGGGGACAGGGGGTTTCAGCCCCAGCATTTT. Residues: CRAGDRGFQPQHF.

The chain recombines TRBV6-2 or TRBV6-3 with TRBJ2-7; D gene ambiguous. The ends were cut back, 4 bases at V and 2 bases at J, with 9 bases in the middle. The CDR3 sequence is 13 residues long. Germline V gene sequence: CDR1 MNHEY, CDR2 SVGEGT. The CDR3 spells CASSSAHPYEQYF. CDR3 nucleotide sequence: TGTGCCAGCAGTTCGGCACATCCCTACGAGCAGTACTTC.

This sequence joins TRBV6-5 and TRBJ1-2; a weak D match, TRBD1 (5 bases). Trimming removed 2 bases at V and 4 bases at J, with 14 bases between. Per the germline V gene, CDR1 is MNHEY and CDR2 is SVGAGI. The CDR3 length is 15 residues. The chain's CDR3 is CASSYGVGGTYGYTF. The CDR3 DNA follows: TGTGCCAGCAGTTACGGGGTTGGAGGGACCTATGGCTACACCTTC.

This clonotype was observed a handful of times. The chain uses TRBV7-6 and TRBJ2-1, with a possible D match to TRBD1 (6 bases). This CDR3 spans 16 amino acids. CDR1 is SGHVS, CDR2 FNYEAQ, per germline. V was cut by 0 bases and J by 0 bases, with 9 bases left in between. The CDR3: CASSLAWTASYNEQFF. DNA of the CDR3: TGTGCCAGCAGCTTAGCCTGGACAGCCTCCTACAATGAGCAGTTCTTC.

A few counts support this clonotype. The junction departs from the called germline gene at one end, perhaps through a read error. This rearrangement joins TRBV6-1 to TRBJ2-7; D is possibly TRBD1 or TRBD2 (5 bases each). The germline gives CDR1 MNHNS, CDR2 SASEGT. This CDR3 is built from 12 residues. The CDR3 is CASSEVRGAQYF. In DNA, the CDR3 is TGTGCCAGCAGCGAAGTGAGAGGGGCTCAGTACTTC.

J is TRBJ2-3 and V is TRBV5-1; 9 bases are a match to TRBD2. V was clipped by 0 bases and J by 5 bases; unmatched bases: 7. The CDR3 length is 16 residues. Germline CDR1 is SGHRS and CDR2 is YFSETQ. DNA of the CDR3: TGCGCCAGCAGCTTGGAGGTAGCGGGAGAAGGAGATACGCAGTATTTT. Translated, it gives CASSLEVAGEGDTQYF.

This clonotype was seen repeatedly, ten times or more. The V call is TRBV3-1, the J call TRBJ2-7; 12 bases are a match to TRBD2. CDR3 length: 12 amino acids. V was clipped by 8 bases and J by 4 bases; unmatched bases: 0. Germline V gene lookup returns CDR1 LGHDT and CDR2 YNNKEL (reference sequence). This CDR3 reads CASGTSGYEQYF. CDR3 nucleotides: TGTGCCAGCGGGACTAGCGGGTACGAGCAGTACTTC.

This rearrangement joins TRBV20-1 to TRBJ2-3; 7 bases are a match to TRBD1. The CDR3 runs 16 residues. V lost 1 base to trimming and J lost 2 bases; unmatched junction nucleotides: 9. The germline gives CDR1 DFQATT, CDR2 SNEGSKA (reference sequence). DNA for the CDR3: TGCAGTGCTAGAGGGGAAAGGGGGCCTCTCACAGATACGCAGTATTTT. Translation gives CSARGERGPLTDTQYF.

The DNA for the CDR3 is TGTGCCAGCAGCGTAGACAGGGCCATCTACAATGAGCAGTTCTTC. It translates to CASSVDRAIYNEQFF. This chain uses TRBV7-6 with TRBJ2-1; 7 bases map to TRBD1. The CDR3 totals 15 residues. Germline assignment: CDR1 SGHVS and CDR2 FNYEAQ. With V trimmed by 5 bases and J by 3 bases, 7 bases remained unmatched.

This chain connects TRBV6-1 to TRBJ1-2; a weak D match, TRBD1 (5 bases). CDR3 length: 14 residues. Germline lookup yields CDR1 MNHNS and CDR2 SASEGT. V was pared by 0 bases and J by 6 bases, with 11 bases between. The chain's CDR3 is CASSEAATVNGYTF. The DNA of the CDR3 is TGTGCCAGCAGTGAAGCTGCGACAGTCAATGGCTACACCTTC.

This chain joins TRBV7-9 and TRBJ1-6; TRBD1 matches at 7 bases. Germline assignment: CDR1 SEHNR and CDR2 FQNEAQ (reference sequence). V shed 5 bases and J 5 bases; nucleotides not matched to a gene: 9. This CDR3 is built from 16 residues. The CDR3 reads CASSPPGGGHNSPLHF. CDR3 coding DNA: TGTGCCAGCAGCCCCCCAGGGGGGGGTCATAATTCACCCCTCCACTTT.

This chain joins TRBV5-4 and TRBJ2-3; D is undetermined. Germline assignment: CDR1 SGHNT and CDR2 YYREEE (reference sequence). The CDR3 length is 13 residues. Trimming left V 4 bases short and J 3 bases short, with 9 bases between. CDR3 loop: CASSGYRTDTQYF. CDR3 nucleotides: TGTGCCAGCAGCGGCTACAGAACAGATACGCAGTATTTT.

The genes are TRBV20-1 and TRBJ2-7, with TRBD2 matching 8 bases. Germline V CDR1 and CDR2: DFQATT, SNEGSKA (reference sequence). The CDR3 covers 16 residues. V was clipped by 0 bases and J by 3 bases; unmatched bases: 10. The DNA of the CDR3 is TGCAGTGCTAGAGATTTGGCGGGAGGCTCCCTCTACGAGCAGTACTTC. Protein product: CSARDLAGGSLYEQYF.

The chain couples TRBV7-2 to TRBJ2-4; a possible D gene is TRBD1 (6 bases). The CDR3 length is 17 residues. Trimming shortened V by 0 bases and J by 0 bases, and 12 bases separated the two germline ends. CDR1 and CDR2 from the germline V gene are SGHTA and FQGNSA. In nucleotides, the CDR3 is TGTGCCAGCAGCTTAGCGCTGGCAGGGGAAGCCAAAAACATTCAGTACTTC. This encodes CASSLALAGEAKNIQYF.

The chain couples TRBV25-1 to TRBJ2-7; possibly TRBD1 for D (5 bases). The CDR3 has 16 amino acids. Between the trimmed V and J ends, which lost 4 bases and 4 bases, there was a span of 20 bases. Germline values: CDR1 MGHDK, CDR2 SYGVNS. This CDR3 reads CASSGPTGSQFYEQYF. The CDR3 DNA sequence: TGTGCCAGCAGTGGCCCTACAGGTTCCCAGTTTTACGAGCAGTACTTC.

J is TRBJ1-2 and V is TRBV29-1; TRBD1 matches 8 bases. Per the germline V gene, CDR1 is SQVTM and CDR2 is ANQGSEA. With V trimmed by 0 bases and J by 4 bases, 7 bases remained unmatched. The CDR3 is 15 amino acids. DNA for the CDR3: TGCAGCGTTGAAGATGTGGAACAGGGGGGCTATGGCTACACCTTC. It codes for CSVEDVEQGGYGYTF.

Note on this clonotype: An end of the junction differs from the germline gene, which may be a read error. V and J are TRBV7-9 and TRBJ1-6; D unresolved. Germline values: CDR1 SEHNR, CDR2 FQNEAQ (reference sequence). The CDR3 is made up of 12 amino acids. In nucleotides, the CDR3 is TGTGCCAGCAGCTTAGATTCATCACCCCCCCACTTT. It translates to CASSLDSSPPHF.

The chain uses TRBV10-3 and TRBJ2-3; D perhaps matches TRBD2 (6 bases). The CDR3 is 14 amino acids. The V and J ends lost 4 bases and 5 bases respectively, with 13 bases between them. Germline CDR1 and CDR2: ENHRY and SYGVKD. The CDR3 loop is CAISGFREKDTQYF. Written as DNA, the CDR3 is TGTGCCATCAGTGGATTCCGGGAGAAAGATACGCAGTATTTT.

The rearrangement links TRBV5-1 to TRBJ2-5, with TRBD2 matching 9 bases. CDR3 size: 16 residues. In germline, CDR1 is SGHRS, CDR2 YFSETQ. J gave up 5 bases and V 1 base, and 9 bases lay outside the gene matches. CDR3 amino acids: CASSLKGLAGLETQYF. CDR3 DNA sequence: TGCGCCAGCAGCTTGAAGGGGCTAGCGGGATTGGAGACCCAGTACTTC.